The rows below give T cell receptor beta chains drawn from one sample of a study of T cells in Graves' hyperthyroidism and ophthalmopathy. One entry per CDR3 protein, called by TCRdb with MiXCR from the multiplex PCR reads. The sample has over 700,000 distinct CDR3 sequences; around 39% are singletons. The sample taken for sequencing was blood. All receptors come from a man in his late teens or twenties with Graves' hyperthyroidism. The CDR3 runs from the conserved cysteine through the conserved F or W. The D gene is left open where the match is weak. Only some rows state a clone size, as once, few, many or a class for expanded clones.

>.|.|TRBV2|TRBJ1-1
CASSQASGTEAFF
TGCGCCAGCAGCCAAGCCAGCGGCACTGAAGCTTTCTTT
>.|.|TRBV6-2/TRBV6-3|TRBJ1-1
CASSFPDGLGNTEAFF
TGTGCCAGCAGTTTTCCGGACGGCCTGGGGAACACTGAAGCTTTCTTT
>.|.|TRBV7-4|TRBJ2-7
CASSQIEGPATYEQYF
TGCGCCAGCAGCCAAATTGAAGGGCCTGCCACCTACGAGCAGTACTTC
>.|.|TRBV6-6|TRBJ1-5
CARSIQPQHF
TGTGCCAGGAGTATTCAGCCCCAGCATTTT
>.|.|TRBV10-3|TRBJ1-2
CAVSEPANYGYTF
TGTGCCGTCAGTGAGCCAGCTAACTATGGCTACACCTTC
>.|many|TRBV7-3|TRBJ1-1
CASSSQLNTEAFF
TGTGCCAGCAGCTCCCAGCTGAACACTGAAGCTTTCTTT
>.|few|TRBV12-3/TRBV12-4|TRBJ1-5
CASSLTDSGGQPQHF
TGTGCCAGCAGTTTAACCGACAGCGGGGGTCAGCCCCAGCATTTT
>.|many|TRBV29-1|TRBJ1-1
CSVTLAGNTEAFF
TGCAGCGTTACTTTAGCGGGGAACACTGAAGCTTTCTTT
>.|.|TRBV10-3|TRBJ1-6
CAISEELDNSPLHF
TGTGCCATCAGTGAGGAGCTGGACAATTCACCCCTCCACTTT
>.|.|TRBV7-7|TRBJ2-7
CASSLDLSSYEQYF
TGTGCTAGCAGCTTAGACTTAAGCTCCTACGAGCAGTACTTC
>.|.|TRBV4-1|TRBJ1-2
CASSQPGEAYGYTF
TGCGCCAGCAGCCAACCAGGGGAAGCCTATGGCTACACCTTC
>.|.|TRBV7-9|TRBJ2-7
CASTLLDRTVYERYF
TGTGCCAGCACCCTTTTAGATCGGACAGTCTACGAGCGGTACTTC
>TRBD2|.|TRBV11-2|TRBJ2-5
CASTQGGAGETQYF
TGTGCCAGCACCCAGGGAGGGGCGGGGGAGACCCAGTACTTC
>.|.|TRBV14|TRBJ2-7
CASSPAETALSISYEQYF
TGTGCCAGCAGCCCCGCAGAAACGGCCCTATCGATTTCCTACGAGCAGTACTTC
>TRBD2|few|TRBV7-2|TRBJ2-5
CASRDPGGETQYF
TGTGCCAGCCGGGACCCGGGGGGAGAGACCCAGTACTTC
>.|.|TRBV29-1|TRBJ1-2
CSVGGGDSGYTF
TGCAGCGTTGGGGGGGGCGATAGTGGCTACACCTTC
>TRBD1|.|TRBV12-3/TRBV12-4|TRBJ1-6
CASSCSPEGQGSPLHF
TGTGCCAGCAGTTGCTCCCCTGAGGGACAGGGTTCACCCCTCCACTTT
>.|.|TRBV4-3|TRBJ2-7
CASSQGQGISYEQYF
TGCGCCAGCAGCCAGGGGCAGGGGATCTCCTACGAGCAGTACTTC
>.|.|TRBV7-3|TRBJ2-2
CASSQAQITGELFF
TGCGCCAGCAGCCAAGCACAGATAACCGGGGAGCTGTTTTTT
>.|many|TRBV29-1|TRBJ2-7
CSVRLEAYEQYF
TGCAGCGTGCGACTTGAAGCTTACGAGCAGTACTTC
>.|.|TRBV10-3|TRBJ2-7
CAISAGTFYEQYF
TGTGCCATCAGTGCCGGGACCTTCTACGAGCAGTACTTC
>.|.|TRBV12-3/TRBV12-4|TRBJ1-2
CASSSLLDYTF
TGTGCCAGCAGTTCCCTCTTAGACTACACCTTC